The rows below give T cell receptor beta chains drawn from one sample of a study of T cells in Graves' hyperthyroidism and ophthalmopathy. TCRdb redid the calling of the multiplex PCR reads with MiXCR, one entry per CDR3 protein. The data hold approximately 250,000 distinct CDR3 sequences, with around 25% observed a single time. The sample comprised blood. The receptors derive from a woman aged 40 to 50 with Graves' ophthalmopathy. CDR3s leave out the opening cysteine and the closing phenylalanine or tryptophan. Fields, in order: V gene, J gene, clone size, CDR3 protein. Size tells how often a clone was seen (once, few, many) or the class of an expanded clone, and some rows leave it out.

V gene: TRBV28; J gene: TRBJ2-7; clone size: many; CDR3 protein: ASSLWGDAREQY
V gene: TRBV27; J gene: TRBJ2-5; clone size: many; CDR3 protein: ASSFAIDSETQY
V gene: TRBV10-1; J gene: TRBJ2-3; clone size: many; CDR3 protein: ASSELIATDTQY
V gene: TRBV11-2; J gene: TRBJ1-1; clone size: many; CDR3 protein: ASSPNGGTVKTEAF
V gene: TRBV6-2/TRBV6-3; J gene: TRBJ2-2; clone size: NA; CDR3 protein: ASSYGRLTGELF
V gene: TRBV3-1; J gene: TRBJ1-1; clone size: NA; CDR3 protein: ASSPTGATDEAF
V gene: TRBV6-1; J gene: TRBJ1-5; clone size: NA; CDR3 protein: ASSEERSAGRQPQH
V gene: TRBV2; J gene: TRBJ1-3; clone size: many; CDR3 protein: ASSESRSGNTIY
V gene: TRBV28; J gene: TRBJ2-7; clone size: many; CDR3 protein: ASSLRGEQY
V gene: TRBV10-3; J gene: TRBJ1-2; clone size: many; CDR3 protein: AISESGFYGYT
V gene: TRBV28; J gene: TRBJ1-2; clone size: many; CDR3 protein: ATRTGEYGYT
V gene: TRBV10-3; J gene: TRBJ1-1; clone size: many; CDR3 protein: AISPGGTEAF
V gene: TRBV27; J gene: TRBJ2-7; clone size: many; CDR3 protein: ADPAGNSYEQY
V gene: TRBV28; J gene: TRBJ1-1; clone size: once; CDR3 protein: ASSNPRRATEAF
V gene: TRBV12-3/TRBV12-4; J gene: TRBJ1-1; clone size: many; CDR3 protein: ASSFGTNTEAF
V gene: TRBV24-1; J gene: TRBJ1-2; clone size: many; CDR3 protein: ATSESGYYGYT
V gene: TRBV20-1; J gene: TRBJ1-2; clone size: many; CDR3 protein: SAGTGGWGYT
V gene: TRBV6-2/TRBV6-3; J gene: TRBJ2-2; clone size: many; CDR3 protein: ASSYRVGFTGELF
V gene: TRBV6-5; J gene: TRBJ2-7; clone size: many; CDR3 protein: ASSYSGTGSEQY
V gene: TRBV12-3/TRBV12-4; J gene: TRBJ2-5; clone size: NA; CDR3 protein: ASSYTRGETQY
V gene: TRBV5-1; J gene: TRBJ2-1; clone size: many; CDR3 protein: ASSLQGHDNEQF